This T cell receptor (beta chain) was recovered during a study of shared clonotypes between healthy human individuals. As for the study in general: Used for every donor were three CD4 naive, three CD4 memory, two CD8 naive and one CD8 memory plate. Findings and caveats of the study: Clonotype sharing across a few donors was observed for around 5% of naive CD4 clonotypes. The represented genetic and exposure-history diversity was limited by the small number of donors.

A note on this clone: Its target is not known.

Clones were read by immunoSEQ multiplex PCR, and TCRdb kept only the in-frame ones, dropping some. The repertoire has some 580,000 clones, more than 95% of them found once; the top ten carry 0.045% to 0.07%. The CDR3 extends over 15 amino acids. The V segment lost 4 bases and the J segment 4 bases; nucleotides outside the gene matches: 9. Germline V CDR1 and CDR2: SGHDN, FVKESK. The chain uses TRBV14 and TRBJ1-2; 7 nucleotides agree with TRBD1. The TCR originated in a woman in her 30s in good health. Sequencing was done on a sample of naive CD4+ T cells sorted from blood. Subset noted: CD45RA+ positively selected. CDR3 amino acids: CASSPSGQRSYGYTF. The CDR3 region has the DNA TGTGCCAGCAGCCCATCGGGACAGAGAAGCTATGGCTACACCTTC.